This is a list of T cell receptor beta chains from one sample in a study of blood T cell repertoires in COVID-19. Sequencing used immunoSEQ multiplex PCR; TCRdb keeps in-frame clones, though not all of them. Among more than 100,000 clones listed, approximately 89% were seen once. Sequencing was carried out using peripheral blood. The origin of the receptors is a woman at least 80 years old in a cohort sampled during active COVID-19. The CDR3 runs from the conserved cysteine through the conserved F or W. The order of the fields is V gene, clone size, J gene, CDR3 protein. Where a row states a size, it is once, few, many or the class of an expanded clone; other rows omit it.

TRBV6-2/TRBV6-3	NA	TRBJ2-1	CASSYPGLRGSTLPVLF
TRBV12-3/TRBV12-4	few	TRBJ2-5	CASSYRETQYF
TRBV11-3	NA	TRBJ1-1	CASSLRDRAEAFF
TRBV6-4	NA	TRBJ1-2	CASSDSITGGYTF
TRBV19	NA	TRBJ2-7	CASSITAKGSYEQYF
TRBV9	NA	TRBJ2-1	CASSVVSGVGNEQFF
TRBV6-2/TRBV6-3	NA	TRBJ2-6	CASSTGAGANVLTF
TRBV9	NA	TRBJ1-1	CASSAGRGTEAFF
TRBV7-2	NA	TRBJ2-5	CASSAGIQETQYF
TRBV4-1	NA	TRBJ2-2	CASSQVTGQNTGELFF
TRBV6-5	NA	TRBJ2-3	CASSYGQGGGTQYF
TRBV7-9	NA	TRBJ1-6	CASSLRDTHNSPLHF
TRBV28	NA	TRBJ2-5	CASSLAVLETQYF
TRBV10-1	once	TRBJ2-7	CASSPTSGMGYEQYF
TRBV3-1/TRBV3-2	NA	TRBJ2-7	CASSPEGSAARVEYF
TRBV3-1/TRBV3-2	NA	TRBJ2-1	CASSQGAHNEQFF
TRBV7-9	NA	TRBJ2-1	CASSAGQGSYNEQFF
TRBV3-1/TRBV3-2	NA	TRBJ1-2	CASSHRQGSYGYTF
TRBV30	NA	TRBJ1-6	CAWVLSGTNNSPLHF
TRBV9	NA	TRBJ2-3	CASSVGGVADTQYF
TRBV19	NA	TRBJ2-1	CASRSSGPSYNEQFF
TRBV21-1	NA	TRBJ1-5	CASSAKLYSNQPQHF